Listed below are T cell receptor beta chains from one sample, sequenced in a study of human T cells and chemical hapten exposure. TCRdb redid the calling of the RACE reads with MiXCR, one entry per CDR3 protein. The top ten clones hold more than 5.5% of a sample with 360,000 or so distinct CDR3 sequences, over 6% of them seen once. Sequenced here: whole blood, sampled in connection with sensitization to the hapten diphenylcyclopropenone (DPC). The receptors were sampled from a young woman with alopecia areata. Some clones in this sample may be carry-over from other donors' samples. Both conserved end residues are part of each CDR3. The D gene is left open where the match is weak. Clone size, where shown, is once, few, many, or a class for clones that have expanded.

D gene	V gene	J gene	clone size	CDR3 protein	CDR3 DNA
NA	TRBV29-1	TRBJ2-7	NA	CSVFPGDGYEQYF	TGCAGCGTTTTCCCAGGGGACGGCTACGAGCAGTACTTC
NA	TRBV20-1	TRBJ1-1	few	CSARDPAGSYGTEAFF	TGCAGTGCTAGAGATCCGGCGGGATCCTACGGCACTGAAGCTTTCTTT
NA	TRBV6-5	TRBJ1-5	few	CASRAYRDHQPQHF	TGTGCCAGCAGAGCCTACAGGGATCATCAGCCCCAGCATTTT
NA	TRBV19	TRBJ1-5	few	CASSISPRGRNQPQHF	TGTGCCAGTAGTATATCGCCCAGGGGAAGGAATCAGCCCCAGCATTTT
NA	TRBV11-1	TRBJ2-5	few	CASSPWATETQYF	TGTGCCAGCAGCCCTTGGGCGACGGAGACCCAGTACTTC
NA	TRBV3-1	TRBJ1-1	many	CASSQGRLEAFF	TGTGCCAGCAGCCAAGGGCGGCTTGAAGCTTTCTTT
NA	TRBV7-3	TRBJ1-3	NA	CASTISPGNTIYF	TGTGCCAGCACCATCTCCCCTGGAAACACCATATATTTT
NA	TRBV9	TRBJ1-2	many	CASSSTGDNYGYTF	TGTGCCAGCAGCAGTACAGGAGATAACTATGGCTACACCTTC
TRBD2	TRBV5-1	TRBJ2-1	many	CASSLRTSGVYNEQFF	TGCGCCAGCAGCCTTCGGACTAGCGGGGTATACAATGAGCAGTTCTTC
TRBD1	TRBV12-3/TRBV12-4	TRBJ1-2	many	CASSLIRTGAYGYTF	TGTGCCAGCAGTTTAATCCGGACAGGGGCTTATGGCTACACCTTC
TRBD1	TRBV14	TRBJ2-3	NA	CASSQDRDSITDTQYF	TGTGCCAGCAGCCAAGACCGGGACAGCATCACAGATACGCAGTATTTT
NA	TRBV12-3/TRBV12-4	TRBJ1-3	many	CASSYRDSGNTIYF	TGTGCCAGCAGTTACAGGGACTCTGGAAACACCATATATTTT
NA	TRBV24-1	TRBJ2-5	NA	CATSDPPDEMAQYF	TGTGCCACCAGTGACCCCCCAGACGAAATGGCCCAGTACTTC
TRBD1	TRBV12-3/TRBV12-4	TRBJ1-1	many	CASSPQGAGTEAFF	TGTGCCAGCAGTCCCCAGGGGGCCGGCACTGAAGCTTTCTTT
TRBD1	TRBV7-8	TRBJ1-4	many	CASSPTGGGEKLFF	TGTGCCAGCAGCCCGACAGGGGGTGGAGAAAAACTGTTTTTT
TRBD1	TRBV6-5	TRBJ1-1	NA	CASIQGMGQGFPEAFF	TGTGCCAGCATTCAGGGTATGGGACAGGGTTTCCCCGAAGCTTTCTTT
NA	TRBV3-1	TRBJ2-7	NA	CASSQGWGPRLYEQYF	TGTGCCAGCAGCCAAGGATGGGGGCCCAGGCTTTACGAGCAGTACTTC
NA	TRBV12-3/TRBV12-4	TRBJ1-3	NA	CASSKRGNTIYF	TGTGCCAGCAGTAAACGCGGAAACACCATATATTTT
TRBD1	TRBV3-1	TRBJ1-2	NA	CASSLPSGTGFSNYGYTF	TGTGCCAGCAGCCTACCATCCGGGACAGGCTTTTCTAACTATGGCTACACCTTC
NA	TRBV2	TRBJ1-5	many	CASRTEGQYQPQHF	TGTGCCAGCCGAACTGAAGGACAGTATCAGCCCCAGCATTTT
NA	TRBV29-1	TRBJ1-1	many	CSVGQLNTEAFF	TGCAGCGTTGGGCAGCTGAACACTGAAGCTTTCTTT
NA	TRBV12-3/TRBV12-4	TRBJ2-1	NA	CASRWGHTFYREQFF	TGTGCCAGCCGGTGGGGGCATACCTTTTACAGGGAGCAGTTCTTC
NA	TRBV7-3	TRBJ2-1	NA	CASSLNPLDEQFF	TGTGCCAGCAGCTTAAACCCTCTCGATGAGCAGTTCTTC
NA	TRBV12-3/TRBV12-4	TRBJ1-1	NA	CASSSRVLLKLNTEAFF	TGTGCCAGCAGTTCCAGGGTCCTACTCAAATTGAACACTGAAGCTTTCTTT
NA	TRBV10-3	TRBJ2-7	few	CAISRHGGHVAYEQYF	TGTGCCATCAGCCGCCACGGGGGGCATGTAGCCTACGAGCAGTACTTC
TRBD1	TRBV5-6	TRBJ1-5	NA	CASSRFGQGGRQPQHF	TGTGCCAGCAGCCGTTTCGGACAGGGGGGTCGCCAGCCCCAGCATTTT
TRBD2	TRBV5-8	TRBJ2-7	NA	CASSAATGGYEQYF	TGTGCCAGCAGCGCGGCGACGGGGGGATACGAGCAGTACTTC
NA	TRBV3-1	TRBJ1-5	many	CASSQSELGVQPQHF	TGTGCCAGCAGCCAATCCGAGCTGGGGGTTCAGCCCCAGCATTTT
TRBD1	TRBV6-2/TRBV6-3	TRBJ1-4	NA	CASSWGQGYATNEKLFF	TGTGCCAGCAGTTGGGGACAGGGATACGCAACTAATGAAAAACTGTTTTTT
TRBD2	TRBV12-3/TRBV12-4	TRBJ2-1	many	CASGPSGGFRNNEQFF	TGTGCCAGCGGGCCTAGCGGGGGTTTTCGCAATAATGAGCAGTTCTTC
NA	TRBV3-1	TRBJ1-1	NA	CASSQETYTEAFF	TGTGCCAGCAGCCAAGAGACCTACACTGAAGCTTTCTTT
TRBD1	TRBV9	TRBJ1-1	many	CASSPQGQGSEAFF	TGTGCCAGCAGCCCCCAGGGACAGGGGAGTGAAGCTTTCTTT
TRBD1	TRBV7-2	TRBJ1-3	once	CASSFSGQGGFSGNTIYF	TGTGCCAGCAGCTTCTCGGGACAGGGGGGCTTCTCTGGAAACACCATATATTTT
NA	TRBV20-1	TRBJ1-1	many	CSARGGPEDTEAFF	TGCAGTGCTAGAGGGGGACCGGAGGACACTGAAGCTTTCTTT
NA	TRBV12-3/TRBV12-4	TRBJ2-5	NA	CASSRIQGQETQYF	TGTGCCAGCAGTCGGATACAGGGTCAAGAGACCCAGTACTTC
NA	TRBV20-1	TRBJ1-1	NA	CSAEPDNSVRSNTEAFF	TGCAGTGCCGAGCCGGACAACTCCGTTAGATCGAACACTGAAGCTTTCTTT
TRBD1	TRBV25-1	TRBJ1-2	many	CASSESPLTGGNGYTF	TGTGCCAGCAGTGAATCCCCCCTTACAGGGGGTAATGGCTACACCTTC
NA	TRBV6-2/TRBV6-3	TRBJ1-5	many	CASSRAEGINQPQHF	TGTGCCAGCAGTAGGGCGGAGGGGATCAATCAGCCCCAGCATTTT
NA	TRBV10-3	TRBJ2-1	few	CAITGNLYNEQFF	TGTGCCATTACAGGGAATCTCTACAATGAGCAGTTCTTC
NA	TRBV29-1	TRBJ2-7	many	CSASETTLRQYF	TGCAGCGCATCGGAGACAACTCTTAGGCAGTACTTC
NA	TRBV29-1	TRBJ2-5	many	CSVGGGEKYF	TGCAGCGTTGGAGGAGGGGAAAAGTACTTC
NA	TRBV19	TRBJ1-1	NA	CASQRGLQNTEAFF	TGTGCCAGTCAGAGGGGTCTACAGAACACTGAAGCTTTCTTT
NA	TRBV3-1	TRBJ2-3	few	CASSQGLTWSYTDTQYF	TGTGCCAGCAGCCAAGGGTTAACCTGGTCCTACACAGATACGCAGTATTTT
NA	TRBV7-6	TRBJ2-1	NA	CASSLGLLGNNEQFF	TGTGCCAGCAGCTTAGGGCTTTTGGGGAACAATGAGCAGTTCTTC
TRBD1	TRBV20-1	TRBJ2-3	few	CSARGPGGTDTQYF	TGCAGTGCTAGAGGGCCAGGGGGTACGGATACGCAGTATTTT
NA	TRBV4-2	TRBJ1-5	many	CASSQEGLGVGQPQHF	TGTGCCAGCAGCCAAGAAGGCTTGGGGGTAGGTCAGCCCCAGCATTTT
TRBD2	TRBV6-2/TRBV6-3	TRBJ2-1	NA	CASSYGLAGVDSYNEQFF	TGTGCCAGCAGTTACGGGCTAGCGGGGGTTGACTCCTACAATGAGCAGTTCTTC
NA	TRBV4-3	TRBJ1-6	few	CASSLISSYNSPLHF	TGCGCCAGCAGCCTCATCAGCTCCTATAATTCACCCCTCCACTTT
TRBD1	TRBV20-1	TRBJ2-4	few	CSHPGQGLYENIQYF	TGCAGTCATCCGGGACAGGGCCTTTATGAGAACATTCAGTACTTC
NA	TRBV29-1	TRBJ1-5	many	CSVEDGIWGGGNQPQHF	TGCAGCGTTGAGGACGGTATATGGGGAGGTGGCAATCAGCCCCAGCATTTT
TRBD1	TRBV6-2/TRBV6-3	TRBJ2-6	many	CASSSEGAGANVLTF	TGTGCCAGCAGTTCAGAGGGGGCAGGGGCCAACGTCCTGACTTTC
NA	TRBV20-1	TRBJ2-5	NA	CSAMGETQYF	TGCAGTGCTATGGGGGAGACCCAGTACTTC
NA	TRBV5-1	TRBJ1-4	many	CASSPLFGAAQNEKLFF	TGCGCCAGCAGCCCGCTTTTTGGCGCGGCGCAGAATGAAAAACTGTTTTTT